The 14 T cell receptor beta chains listed next were all sequenced from one sample in a study of breast tumors, draining lymph nodes, adjacent tissues (dated by TCRdb to 2016 to 2017). Lymph node samples came from the axillary draining lymph nodes of breast cancer patients. The library was prepared using multiplex PCR. The sample was run on an Illumina HiSeq 2000. Starting from the raw public reads, TCRdb applied fastp trimming at Q25, assembled clones with MiXCR and retained in-frame beta chains. Every CDR3 protein is listed once, alongside the most common genes and DNA of its rows. The sample table lists 150,000 to 200,000 distinct CDR3 sequences, approximately 33% of them with a count of one. 3% to 4.5% of the sample comes from the top ten. The sequenced sample consisted of axillary lymph node tissue. Receptors originate from a female donor with breast cancer. Some clones in this sample may be carry-over from other donors' samples.

This clonotype showed up many times. The genes are TRBV20-1 and TRBJ2-3; D might be TRBD2 (6 bases). Per the germline V gene, CDR1 is DFQATT and CDR2 is SNEGSKA (reference sequence). The CDR3 has 15 amino acids. Trimming took 5 bases from V and 2 from J, leaving 17 bases between them. The CDR3 DNA reads TGCAGTGCTGAATCGGGGGATCGAATCACAGATACGCAGTATTTT. Translating gives CSAESGDRITDTQYF.

This clonotype came up many times. The genes are TRBV2 and TRBJ1-6; D unresolved. CDR3 size: 11 residues. V dropped 6 bases and J dropped 7 bases, with 4 bases sitting between them. The V gene's germline CDR1 is SNHLY and CDR2 FYNNEI. CDR3 DNA: TGTGCCAGCAGGTCCAATTCACCCCTCCACTTT. Protein sequence: CASRSNSPLHF.

This clonotype was found many times. The CDR3 coding sequence is TGCAGTGCTTTCGACCAGGTGGCCCTCCACTTT. It encodes CSAFDQVALHF. V and J are TRBV20-1 and TRBJ1-6; no definite D call. Germline V gene sequence: CDR1 DFQATT, CDR2 SNEGSKA (reference sequence). Trimming left V 5 bases short and J 14 bases short, with 13 bases between. The CDR3 has 11 residues.

This clonotype was recorded at least ten times. This chain connects TRBV20-1 to TRBJ2-1; D tentatively reads TRBD1 or TRBD2 (5 bases each). Between the trimmed V and J ends, which lost 3 bases and 12 bases, there was a span of 15 bases. The CDR3 totals 12 residues. Looked up from germline, CDR1 is DFQATT and CDR2 is SNEGSKA (reference sequence). The CDR3 bases are TGCAGTGCTAGCGGACGGGACCCAGGGCAGTTCTTC. Its protein product is CSASGRDPGQFF.

The rearrangement uses TRBV7-6 and TRBJ2-1, with 9 positions matching TRBD2. The germline gives CDR1 SGHVS, CDR2 FNYEAQ. J lost 0 bases, V lost 5 bases, and 14 bases had no gene match. The CDR3 is 19 amino acids. CDR3 sequence (DNA): TGTGCCAGCAGCCGCAGTGCTTACCAGCGGGAGGTCTCCTACAATGAGCAGTTCTTC. Translation gives CASSRSAYQREVSYNEQFF.

In its sample, this clonotype was seen many times. V and J are TRBV7-9 and TRBJ2-5; TRBD1 matches 9 bases. CDR3 length: 18 residues. Germline CDR1 is SEHNR and CDR2 is FQNEAQ (reference sequence). V shed 1 base, J shed 4 bases, and the junction held 13 bases outside the gene matches. This CDR3 is CASSLGRDRVKFTETQYF. In nucleotides, the CDR3 is TGTGCCAGCAGCTTAGGGCGGGACAGGGTTAAATTTACAGAGACCCAGTACTTC.

This clonotype occurred many times. V usage is TRBV4-1 and J usage is TRBJ1-4, with TRBD1 matching over 7 bases. CDR3 size: 17 residues. Germline values: CDR1 MGHRA, CDR2 YSYEKL. The J segment lost 7 bases and the V segment lost 1 base, leaving 12 bases of the junction unmatched. The CDR3 protein is CASSQGPRQGTFEKLFF. The CDR3 DNA follows: TGCGCCAGCAGCCAAGGACCGCGACAGGGAACATTTGAAAAACTGTTTTTT.

Concerning this clonotype itself: The final CDR3 position lacks the conserved phenylalanine or tryptophan, pointing to a likely read error. The chain joins TRBV7-6 to TRBJ1-2, with D maybe TRBD1 (6 bases). The CDR3 sequence is 14 residues long. Germline CDR1 and CDR2: SGHVS and FNYEAQ. CDR3 region: CAGSLVGGGQSYTL. The CDR3 DNA sequence: TGTGCCGGCAGCTTAGTTGGAGGGGGGCAGAGCTACACCCTC.

This clonotype was detected many times. The DNA of the CDR3 is TGTGCCAGCAGCTTGTCGGGGTTGGAGACCCAGTACTTC. This sequence encodes CASSLSGLETQYF. The V and J genes are TRBV5-4 and TRBJ2-5; D possibly corresponds to TRBD2 (5 bases). This CDR3 region has 13 residues. Germline V CDR1 and CDR2: SGHNT, YYREEE (reference sequence). Deletions cut 1 base from V and 5 bases from J, with 9 bases between. The full variable domain, rest sourced from reference TRBV5-4 and TRBJ2-5, is ETGVTQSPTHLIKTRGQQVTLRCSSQSGHNTVSWYQQALGQGPQFIFQYYREEENGRGNFPPRFSGLQFPNYSSELNVNALELDDSALYLCASSLSGLETQYFGPGTRLLVL.

This clonotype was counted at least ten times. This rearrangement joins TRBV4-1 to TRBJ2-7; D is unresolved. With 0 bases removed from V and 5 bases from J, the gap between germline ends came to 11 bases. The CDR3 consists of 14 residues. The germline V gene has CDR1 MGHRA and CDR2 YSYEKL. DNA of the CDR3: TGCGCCAGCAGCCAAGATGCGGCACTCGACGAGCAGTACTTC. Translated, it gives CASSQDAALDEQYF.

The V and J genes are TRBV19 and TRBJ1-6, with D tentatively TRBD1 (5 bases). From germline, CDR1 is LNHDA and CDR2 SQIVND (reference sequence). This CDR3 region has 13 residues. The ends were cut back, 3 bases at V and 9 bases at J, with 9 bases in the middle. The CDR3 bases are TGTGCCAGTAGTATGGGACTAAGTTCACCCCTCCACTTT. As protein: CASSMGLSSPLHF.

This clonotype was recorded many times. This chain connects TRBV9 to TRBJ2-3; 7 nucleotides match TRBD1. Germline V gene lookup returns CDR1 SGDLS and CDR2 YYNGEE. Losses at the gene ends were 2 bases for V and 6 bases for J; bases not matched to a gene: 15. The CDR3 consists of 17 residues. The CDR3 is CASSVGQAGVTRDTQYF. CDR3 coding DNA: TGTGCCAGCAGCGTCGGACAGGCAGGGGTCACACGGGATACGCAGTATTTT.

Points on this clonotype: Without the conserved terminal phenylalanine or tryptophan, this CDR3 likely stems from a read error. V and J are TRBV9 and TRBJ2-3; 7 bases agree with TRBD2. The V gene's germline CDR1 is SGDLS and CDR2 YYNGEE. This CDR3 contains 16 residues. Trimming at V came to 0 bases and at J to 3 bases, leaving 7 bases not matched to a gene. For the CDR3, the DNA is TGTGCCAGCAGCGTAGGGACGAGCGGGGAGACAGATACGCAGTATCTT. Translating gives CASSVGTSGETDTQYL.

A word on this clonotype: A read error is likely, as this CDR3 ends without the conserved phenylalanine or tryptophan. It is unclear where the CDR3 begins or ends on the DNA, so no DNA is shown, and the CDR3 is as TCRdb lists it. The chain couples TRBV6-6 to TRBJ1-4. The CDR3 totals 11 residues, both ends included. Germline CDR1 is MNHNY and CDR2 is SVGAGI (reference sequence). CDR3: CASSVGTSEVY.